Ten or more counts support the clone carrying this TCR beta chain. Germline V CDR1 and CDR2: SGHTA, FQGNSA. CDR3 size: 15 residues. J gave up 2 bases and V 1 base, and 5 bases lay outside the gene matches. This sample is drawn from a study of human T cells and chemical hapten exposure. Time point: pre-sensitization, week 0. Treatment noted: therapeutic diphenylcyclopropenone sensitization with weekly scalp DPC. Researchers extracted total RNA from unfractionated whole blood. Authors' processing steps: Per-sample TCR counts ranged from roughly 20,000 to 700,000, median 95,638. Each CDR3 protein is one row after TCRdb ran MiXCR on the RACE reads. These V and J calls rely on TCRdb rather than the paper's analysis. Of more than 300,000 distinct CDR3 sequences in the sample, 5.1% are singletons; the top ten hold 2% to 3%.

The sample in question was whole blood, obtained in connection with sensitization to the hapten diphenylcyclopropenone (DPC). The sequence was collected from a woman aged 50 to 60 with alopecia areata. Some clones in this sample may be carry-over from other donors' samples. This chain joins TRBV7-2 and TRBJ2-7, with TRBD1 matching 7 bases. The CDR3 DNA reads as TGTGCCAGCAGCTTAGGTCCGGGGACAGCCTACGAGCAGTACTTC. It translates to CASSLGPGTAYEQYF.